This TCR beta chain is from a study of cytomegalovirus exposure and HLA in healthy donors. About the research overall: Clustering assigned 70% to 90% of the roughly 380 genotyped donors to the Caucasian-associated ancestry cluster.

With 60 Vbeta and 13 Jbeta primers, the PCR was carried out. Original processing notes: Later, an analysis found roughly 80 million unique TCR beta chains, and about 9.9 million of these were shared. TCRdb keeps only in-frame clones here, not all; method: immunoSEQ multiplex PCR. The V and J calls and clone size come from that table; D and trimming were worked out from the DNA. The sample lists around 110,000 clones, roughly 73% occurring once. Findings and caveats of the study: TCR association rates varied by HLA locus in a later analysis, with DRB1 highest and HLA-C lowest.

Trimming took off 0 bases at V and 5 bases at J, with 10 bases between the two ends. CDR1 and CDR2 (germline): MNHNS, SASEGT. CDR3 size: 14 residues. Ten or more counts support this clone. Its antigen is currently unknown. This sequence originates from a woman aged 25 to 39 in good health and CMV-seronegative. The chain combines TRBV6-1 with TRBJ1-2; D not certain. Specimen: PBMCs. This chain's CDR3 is CASSEAETVYGYTF. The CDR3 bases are TGTGCCAGCAGTGAAGCGGAGACGGTATATGGCTACACCTTC.